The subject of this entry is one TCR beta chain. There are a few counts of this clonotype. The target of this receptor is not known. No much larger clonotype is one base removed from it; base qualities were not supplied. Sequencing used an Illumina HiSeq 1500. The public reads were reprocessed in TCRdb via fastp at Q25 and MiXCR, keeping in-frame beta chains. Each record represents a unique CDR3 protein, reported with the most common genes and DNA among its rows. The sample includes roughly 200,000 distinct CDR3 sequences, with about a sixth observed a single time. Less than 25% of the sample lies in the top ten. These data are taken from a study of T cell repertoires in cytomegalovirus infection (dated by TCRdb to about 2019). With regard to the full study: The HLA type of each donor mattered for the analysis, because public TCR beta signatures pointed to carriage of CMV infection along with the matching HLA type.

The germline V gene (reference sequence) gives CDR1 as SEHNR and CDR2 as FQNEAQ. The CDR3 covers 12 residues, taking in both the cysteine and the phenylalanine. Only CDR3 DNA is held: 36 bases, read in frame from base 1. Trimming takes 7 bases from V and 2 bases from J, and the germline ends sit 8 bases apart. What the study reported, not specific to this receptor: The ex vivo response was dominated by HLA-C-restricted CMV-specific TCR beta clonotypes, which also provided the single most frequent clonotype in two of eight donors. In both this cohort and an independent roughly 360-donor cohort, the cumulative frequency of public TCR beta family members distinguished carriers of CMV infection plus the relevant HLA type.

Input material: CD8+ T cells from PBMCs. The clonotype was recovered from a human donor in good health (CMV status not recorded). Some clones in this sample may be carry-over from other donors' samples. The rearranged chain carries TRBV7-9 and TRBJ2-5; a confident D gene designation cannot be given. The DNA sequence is TGTGCCAGCAACCAAAGACAAGAGACCCAGTACTTC. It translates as CASNQRQETQYF.